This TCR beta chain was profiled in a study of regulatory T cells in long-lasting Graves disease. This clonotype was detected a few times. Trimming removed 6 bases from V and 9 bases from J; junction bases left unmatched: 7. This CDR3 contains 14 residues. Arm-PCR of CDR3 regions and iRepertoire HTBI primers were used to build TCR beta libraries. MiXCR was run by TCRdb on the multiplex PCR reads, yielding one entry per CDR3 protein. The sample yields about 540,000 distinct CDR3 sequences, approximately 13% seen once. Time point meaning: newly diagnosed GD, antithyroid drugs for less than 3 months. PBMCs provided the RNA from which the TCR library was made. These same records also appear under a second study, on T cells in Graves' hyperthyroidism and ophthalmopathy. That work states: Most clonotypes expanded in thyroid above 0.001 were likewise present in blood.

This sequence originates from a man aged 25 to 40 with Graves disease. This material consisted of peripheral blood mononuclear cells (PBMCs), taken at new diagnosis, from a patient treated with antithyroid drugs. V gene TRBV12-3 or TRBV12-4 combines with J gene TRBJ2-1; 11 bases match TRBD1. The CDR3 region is CASSSGTGGAEQFF. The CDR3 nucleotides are TGTGCCAGCAGCTCCGGGACAGGGGGGGCTGAGCAGTTCTTC.